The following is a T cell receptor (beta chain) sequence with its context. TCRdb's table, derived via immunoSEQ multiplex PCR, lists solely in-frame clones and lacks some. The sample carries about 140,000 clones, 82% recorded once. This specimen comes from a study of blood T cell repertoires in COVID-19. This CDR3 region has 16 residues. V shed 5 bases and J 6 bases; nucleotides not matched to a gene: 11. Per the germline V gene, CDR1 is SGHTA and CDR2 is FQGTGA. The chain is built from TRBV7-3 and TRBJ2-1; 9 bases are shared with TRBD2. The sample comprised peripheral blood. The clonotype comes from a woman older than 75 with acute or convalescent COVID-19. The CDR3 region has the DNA TGTGCCAGCAGCCCCCTTGCCTCTAGCGGGGTCAATGAGCAGTTCTTC. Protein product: CASSPLASSGVNEQFF.